The 25 T cell receptor beta chains in this list originate from one sample, sequenced in a study of monozygotic twins with cystic fibrosis. Using immunoSEQ multiplex PCR, the repertoire was profiled, and TCRdb retains in-frame clones only, with some absent. The table includes over 10,000 clones, 75% to 85% detected once. Sequenced material: blood. The source is a man between 18 and 29 years old with cystic fibrosis.

This clone was observed a few times. V gene TRBV4-2 combines with J gene TRBJ1-5, with unresolved D. The CDR3 runs to 18 residues. Germline CDR1 is LGHNA and CDR2 is YNFKEQ. Trimming pared 0 bases from V and 6 bases from J, leaving 21 bases between. The CDR3 region has the DNA TGTGCCAGCAGCCAAGAGGAGACAACGACCCGGTTTGGTCAGCCCCAGCATTTT. It encodes CASSQEETTTRFGQPQHF.

This chain links TRBV9 with TRBJ2-5; D call uncertain. The germline gives CDR1 SGDLS, CDR2 YYNGEE. With 0 bases removed from V and 5 bases from J, the gap between germline ends came to 8 bases. This CDR3 has 13 residues. The CDR3 region has the DNA TGTGCCAGCAGCGTAGCCCCGGCCGAGACCCAGTACTTC. This encodes CASSVAPAETQYF. Complete variable domain (other parts from reference TRBV9 and TRBJ2-5): DSGVTQTPKHLITATGQRVTLRCSPRSGDLSVYWYQQSLDQGLQFLIQYYNGEERAKGNILERFSAQQFPDLHSELNLSSLELGDSALYFCASSVAPAETQYFGPGTRLLVL.

V is TRBV7-6 and J is TRBJ2-7; weak D call: TRBD1 (6 bases). The germline CDR1 and CDR2 sequences are SGHVS and FNYEAQ. V was clipped by 5 bases and J by 3 bases, with 17 bases between them. The CDR3 extends over 15 amino acids. CDR3 loop: CASSPGTNVNYEQYF. As DNA, the CDR3 is TGTGCCAGCAGCCCTGGGACAAACGTGAACTACGAGCAGTACTTC. The full variable domain, its missing parts supplied by reference TRBV7-6 and TRBJ2-7, is GAGVSQSPRYKVTKRGQDVALRCDPISGHVSLYWYRQALGQGPEFLTYFNYEAQQDKSGLPNDRFSAERPEGSISTLTIQRTEQRDSAMYRCASSPGTNVNYEQYFGPGTRLTVT.

This clone was detected a few times. The chain carries TRBV7-9 and TRBJ1-1; tentative D call: TRBD1 (5 bases). The CDR3 runs 13 residues. V was pared by 5 bases and J by 3 bases, with 10 bases between. The germline V gene encodes CDR1 SEHNR and CDR2 FQNEAQ (reference sequence). CDR3 DNA: TGTGCCAGCAGCGAGGGGCTGGACACTGAAGCTTTCTTT. Residues: CASSEGLDTEAFF.

There are a few counts of this clone. This chain joins TRBV4-1 and TRBJ1-4; D gene ambiguous. V gave up 0 bases and J gave up 10 bases, with 15 bases separating them. CDR1 and CDR2 from the germline V gene are MGHRA and YSYEKL. The CDR3 is 15 residues long. This CDR3 reads CASSQDREIARKLFF. The CDR3 DNA follows: TGCGCCAGCAGCCAAGATCGGGAGATTGCCAGAAAACTGTTTTTT.

The CDR3 nucleotides are TGTGCCACCAGCAGAGGTCGACCGGGACAGCGGGCAAACATTCAGTACTTC. Residues: CATSRGRPGQRANIQYF. This sequence joins TRBV15 and TRBJ2-4; D is perhaps TRBD1 (7 bases). Deletions cut 1 base from V and 6 bases from J, with 19 bases between. The germline gives CDR1 LNHNV, CDR2 YYDKDF (reference sequence). The CDR3 has 17 amino acids.

This chain uses TRBV30 with TRBJ1-6, with 7 bases identical to TRBD1. The germline CDR1 and CDR2 sequences are GTSNPN and SVGIG (reference sequence). The trim removed 4 bases at V and 10 bases at J, leaving 10 bases unmatched. The CDR3 is 14 amino acids. CDR3 loop: CAWTSQGLGSPLHF. Here the CDR3 DNA reads TGTGCCTGGACCTCACAGGGGTTGGGATCACCCCTCCACTTT.

V is TRBV7-9 and J is TRBJ2-3; D gene unclear. Trimming took off 3 bases at V and 5 bases at J, with 6 bases between the two ends. CDR3 length: 12 residues. Germline V gene lookup returns CDR1 SEHNR and CDR2 FQNEAQ (reference sequence). CDR3 coding DNA: TGTGCCAGCAGCTTCGGCGAAGATACGCAGTATTTT. This sequence encodes CASSFGEDTQYF.

The chain couples TRBV6-1 to TRBJ2-5; maybe TRBD1 (6 bases). Germline V gene lookup returns CDR1 MNHNS and CDR2 SASEGT. V lost 5 bases, J lost 5 bases, and 12 bases lay in between. The CDR3 contains 13 residues. The CDR3 DNA follows: TGTGCCAGCAGTAAACAGGGTTTGGAGACCCAGTACTTC. Its translation is CASSKQGLETQYF.

The rearrangement joins TRBV28 to TRBJ2-7; D tentatively fits TRBD1 or TRBD2 (7 bases each). Trimming left V 3 bases short and J 2 bases short, with 11 bases between. The CDR3 runs to 14 residues. The germline gives CDR1 MDHEN, CDR2 SYDVKM. The CDR3 is CASSLSGGAYEQYF. CDR3 DNA: TGTGCCAGCAGTTTGTCAGGGGGGGCCTACGAGCAGTACTTC.

V and J are TRBV29-1 and TRBJ2-2; no clear D gene. Trimming removed 7 bases at V and 1 base at J, with 10 bases between. Germline CDR1 SQVTM, CDR2 ANQGSEA. The CDR3 is 13 amino acids. Here the CDR3 reads CSASRGNTGELFF. In DNA, the CDR3 is TGCAGCGCCTCCCGAGGGAACACCGGGGAGCTGTTTTTT.

The chain couples TRBV19 to TRBJ2-7; 8 bases are shared with TRBD1. The CDR3 spans 13 residues. The J segment lost 0 bases and the V segment lost 6 bases, leaving 1 base of the junction unmatched. CDR1 is LNHDA and CDR2 is SQIVND in the germline V gene (reference sequence). The CDR3 DNA reads TGTGCCAGTAGGGGACAGGCCTCCTACGAGCAGTACTTC. Translating gives CASRGQASYEQYF.

The gene calls are TRBV20-1 and TRBJ2-1; no definite D call. The CDR3 length is 11 residues. The germline V gene encodes CDR1 DFQATT and CDR2 SNEGSKA (reference sequence). V lost 6 bases, J lost 6 bases, and 9 bases lay in between. The CDR3 protein is CSATVFNEQFF. As DNA, the CDR3 is TGCAGTGCAACAGTGTTCAATGAGCAGTTCTTC.

This clone was found a few times. The V and J genes are TRBV7-9 and TRBJ1-6, with D possibly TRBD1 on 5 matching bases. Trimming removed 4 bases from V and 8 bases from J, with 27 bases in between. Germline CDR1 reads SEHNR; CDR2 reads FQNEAQ (reference sequence). This CDR3 has 19 amino acids. The CDR3 coding sequence is TGTGCCAGCAGCTCCCGAATACGTCATTTTTTCAGAGGGGATTCACCCCTCCACTTT. Encoded protein: CASSSRIRHFFRGDSPLHF.

CDR3 DNA sequence: TGTGCCTGGACTAGCGGGAGGGTAGAGACCCAGTACTTC. It specifies CAWTSGRVETQYF. The chain joins TRBV30 to TRBJ2-5; 12 bases are shared with TRBD2. Per germline, CDR1 GTSNPN and CDR2 SVGIG (reference sequence). J was trimmed by 4 bases and V by 4 bases; bases with no gene match: 1. The CDR3 has 13 amino acids.

This chain uses TRBV4-1 with TRBJ2-3; TRBD1 is a possible D gene (6 bases). Between the trimmed V and J ends, which lost 7 bases and 6 bases, there was a span of 17 bases. Germline V gene lookup returns CDR1 MGHRA and CDR2 YSYEKL. The CDR3 has 14 amino acids. DNA for the CDR3: TGCGCCAGCAAGGGGGTGGGGGTGCTCGATACGCAGTATTTT. Protein product: CASKGVGVLDTQYF.

The chain couples TRBV7-2 to TRBJ1-5; D perhaps matches TRBD1 (5 bases). The CDR3 is made up of 14 amino acids. V lost 5 bases and J 1 base, leaving 9 bases between the germline ends. Looked up from germline, CDR1 is SGHTA and CDR2 is FQGNSA. CDR3 coding DNA: TGTGCCAGCAGCGGGACGTTCAGCAATCAGCCCCAGCATTTT. This codes for CASSGTFSNQPQHF.

The rearrangement links TRBV6-1 to TRBJ2-7, with TRBD2 as a possible D gene (6 bases). The CDR3 loop spans 16 amino acids. Between the trimmed V and J ends, which lost 1 base and 1 base, there was a span of 14 bases. The germline V gene encodes CDR1 MNHNS and CDR2 SASEGT. In DNA form, the CDR3 reads TGTGCCAGCAGTGAAGACGGGGGTCGAGGGTCCTACGAGCAGTACTTC. Translated, it gives CASSEDGGRGSYEQYF.

CDR3 nucleotides: TGCGCCAGCAGCCCGATGGACAGCTACTCCTACGAGCAGTACTTC. Translation gives CASSPMDSYSYEQYF. This chain links TRBV5-1 with TRBJ2-7, with D possibly matching TRBD1 (6 bases). Trimming took off 4 bases at V and 0 bases at J, with 14 bases between the two ends. The germline CDR1 and CDR2 sequences are SGHRS and YFSETQ. This CDR3 contains 15 residues.

The chain couples TRBV18 to TRBJ2-3; 10 positions agree with TRBD2. Losses at the gene ends were 4 bases for V and 1 base for J; bases not matched to a gene: 5. The CDR3 has 16 amino acids. In germline, CDR1 is KGHSH, CDR2 LQKENI. CDR3 in DNA: TGTGCCAGCTCACGGAGCGGGGGGGCTGGCACAGATACGCAGTATTTT. Its protein is CASSRSGGAGTDTQYF.

The chain is built from TRBV6-4 and TRBJ2-2; perhaps TRBD2 as D (5 bases). CDR1 is MRHNA and CDR2 is SNTAGT in the germline V gene. CDR3 length: 14 amino acids. V shed 6 bases and J shed 4 bases, with 12 bases lying between them. CDR3 DNA: TGTGCCAGCAGAGCCGGACTGCCCACCGGGGAGCTGTTTTTT. This codes for CASRAGLPTGELFF.

The rearrangement links TRBV5-5 to TRBJ1-6; the match to TRBD1 covers 7 bases. Germline loops: CDR1 SGHKS, CDR2 YYEKEE (reference sequence). The length of the CDR3 is 19 residues. J gave up 4 bases and V 0 bases, and 13 bases lay outside the gene matches. CDR3 sequence reads: CASSLVSGGPIWYNSPLHF. CDR3 in DNA: TGTGCCAGCAGCTTGGTCTCAGGGGGACCGATATGGTATAATTCACCCCTCCACTTT.

The chain joins TRBV18 to TRBJ2-2, with TRBD2 matching over 8 bases. The CDR3 has 15 amino acids. The germline gives CDR1 KGHSH, CDR2 LQKENI. V trimming: 5 bases; J trimming: 3 bases; junction bases outside the gene matches: 5. CDR3 in DNA: TGTGCCAGCTCAGCGGGACTAGGGGACACCGGGGAGCTGTTTTTT. It is translated as CASSAGLGDTGELFF.

The chain links TRBV27 to TRBJ2-7, with TRBD2 matching 8 bases. CDR1 is MNHEY, CDR2 SMNVEV, per germline (reference sequence). With 6 bases clipped from V and 2 bases from J, the junction kept 6 bases outside the gene matches. This CDR3 region has 14 residues. DNA for the CDR3: TGTGCCAGCAGAAAAGCGGGAGTGGCCTACGAGCAGTACTTC. Amino acids: CASRKAGVAYEQYF.

The chain couples TRBV6-1 to TRBJ1-3, with D uncertain. Germline assignment: CDR1 MNHNS and CDR2 SASEGT. V was trimmed by 7 bases and J by 0 bases, leaving 10 bases between them. There are 14 residues in the CDR3. Written as DNA, the CDR3 is TGTGCCAGCACCACTAGGGCCTCTGGAAACACCATATATTTT. Its translation: CASTTRASGNTIYF.